This T cell receptor beta chain appears in the sequencing data of a study of T cell changes during pregnancy in multiple sclerosis. Generated by immunoSEQ multiplex PCR, the TCRdb table keeps only in-frame clones and is missing some. Among about 44,000 clones, nearly 95% were seen once, and the ten largest hold 0.4% to 0.6%. From germline, CDR1 is SGDLS and CDR2 YYNGEE. The CDR3 extends over 15 amino acids. Trimming shortened V by 4 bases and J by 4 bases, and 18 bases separated the two germline ends. The TCR comes from a female donor with multiple sclerosis, enrolled in a pregnancy study. The V gene is TRBV9, the J gene TRBJ2-7, with a weak D call TRBD2 (6 bases). Source: CD4+ T cells from peripheral blood mononuclear cells, taken in the first trimester of pregnancy. The CDR3 DNA follows: TGTGCCAGCAGCCCGACCGGCAGGGAGGAATACGAGCAGTACTTC. It specifies CASSPTGREEYEQYF. The whole variable domain, filled in from reference TRBV9 and TRBJ2-7, reads DSGVTQTPKHLITATGQRVTLRCSPRSGDLSVYWYQQSLDQGLQFLIQYYNGEERAKGNILERFSAQQFPDLHSELNLSSLELGDSALYFCASSPTGREEYEQYFGPGTRLTVT.